Shown below are 2 T cell receptor beta chains from a single sample sequenced in a study of T cells in Graves' hyperthyroidism and ophthalmopathy. Regions amplified from RNA transcripts were the TCR beta CDR3 regions. The TCR CDR3 first-round RT-PCR relied on the HTBI primer set. TCRdb reprocessed the multiplex PCR reads via MiXCR and lists one record per CDR3 protein. This sample has roughly 150,000 distinct CDR3 sequences; 9.4% occur once, and the top ten carry more than 20%. The specimen was blood. The receptor source for this set is a woman younger than 30 with Graves' hyperthyroidism that later progressed to Graves' ophthalmopathy.

Ten or more counts support this clonotype. The chain joins TRBV5-1 to TRBJ2-3; 7 positions agree with TRBD2. The length of the CDR3 is 15 residues. Losses at the gene ends were 1 base for V and 4 bases for J; bases not matched to a gene: 6. Germline values: CDR1 SGHRS, CDR2 YFSETQ. As DNA, the CDR3 is TGCGCCAGCAGCTTGTCGGGCGGGAGTTCAGATACGCAGTATTTT. Protein: CASSLSGGSSDTQYF.

This clonotype was found many times. The chain combines TRBV30 with TRBJ2-1, with D possibly being TRBD1 (6 bases). Germline-derived CDR1 and CDR2 are GTSNPN and SVGIG (reference sequence). Trimming left V 3 bases short and J 5 bases short, with 17 bases between. The CDR3 sequence is 15 residues long. The CDR3 DNA is TGTGCCTGGAGCCTCTCCGGGACAATAAACAATGAGCAGTTCTTC. Its protein is CAWSLSGTINNEQFF.